This T cell receptor beta chain is drawn from a study of identical twins. As for this clonotype: Its antigen is unknown.

V lost 4 bases, J lost 5 bases, and 5 bases stayed unmatched. The CDR3 has 13 residues. CDR1 DFQATT and CDR2 SNEGSKA come from the germline V gene (reference sequence). TCRdb reanalysed the 5' RACE reads using MiXCR and keeps one entry per CDR3 protein. The repertoire includes 400,000 to 550,000 distinct CDR3 sequences, 20% to 25% of them detected once, and 2.9% sits in the top ten. Whole-study findings and limits: Twins' excess sharing was less marked for out-of-frame beta sequences.

These data are also associated with another study on T cells expressing NK-cell markers. That study reports: Obtained from sorted CD3+CD56+NKG2C+, CD3+CD56+NKG2C- and CD3+CD56-NKG2C+ T cells were the TCR beta repertoires. Seropositivity for HCMV was found in most of the eight sequenced donors, with one seronegative.

This chain connects TRBV20-1 to TRBJ2-7; 10 bases are shared with TRBD1. This clonotype was obtained from a woman aged 18-29 years in good health. The source material was CD4+ T cells sorted from blood. CDR3 DNA: TGCAGTGCTACCCGACAGGGGGCCAACGAGCAGTACTTC. Its protein is CSATRQGANEQYF.